Each of the 27 T cell receptor beta chains below was sequenced from the same sample in a study of T cell changes during pregnancy in multiple sclerosis. This table comes from immunoSEQ multiplex PCR, and its TCRdb copy is limited to in-frame clones, with some not included. This table holds 55,000 to 70,000 clones, 80% to 95% found once. The sequencing used CD4+ T cells from peripheral blood mononuclear cells, collected after pregnancy. These receptors originate from a female donor with multiple sclerosis, enrolled in a pregnancy study.

V is TRBV13 and J is TRBJ2-4; 7 bases agree with TRBD2. Trimming at V came to 0 bases and at J to 7 bases, leaving 15 bases not matched to a gene. The CDR3 is made up of 18 amino acids. Germline V gene data show CDR1 as PRHDT and CDR2 as FYEKMQ (reference sequence). The CDR3 loop reads CASSLGPLGRGGGNIQYF. CDR3 nucleotide sequence: TGTGCCAGCAGCTTAGGGCCCCTTGGGAGGGGAGGTGGGAACATTCAGTACTTC.

The chain has TRBV7-3 and TRBJ2-2; 9 bases are shared with TRBD2. Germline V CDR1 and CDR2: SGHTA, FQGTGA. V was pared by 6 bases and J by 5 bases, with 4 bases of the junction left unmatched. The CDR3 has 14 residues. CDR3 DNA: TGTGCCAGCAGACCTAGCGGGACGACCGGGGAGCTGTTTTTT. This encodes CASRPSGTTGELFF.

The CDR3 region has the DNA TGCAGCGTCCGACCTTCCGGGACACATGGCTACACCTTC. It codes for CSVRPSGTHGYTF. The V call is TRBV29-1, the J call TRBJ1-2; a possible D gene is TRBD1 (6 bases). This CDR3 region has 13 residues. Looked up from germline, CDR1 is SQVTM and CDR2 is ANQGSEA. With 6 bases removed from V and 6 bases from J, the gap between germline ends came to 17 bases.

This chain uses TRBV28 with TRBJ2-2, with 7 nucleotides matching TRBD1. The germline CDR1 and CDR2 sequences are MDHEN and SYDVKM. Trimming at V came to 3 bases and at J to 4 bases, leaving 5 bases not matched to a gene. The CDR3 is made up of 15 amino acids. CDR3 amino acids: CASSFEPGGTGELFF. The CDR3 DNA reads as TGTGCCAGCAGTTTCGAACCAGGGGGCACCGGGGAGCTGTTTTTT. The whole variable domain, filled in from reference TRBV28 and TRBJ2-2, reads DVKVTQSSRYLVKRTGEKVFLECVQDMDHENMFWYRQDPGLGLRLIYFSYDVKMKEKGDIPEGYSVSREKKERFSLILESASTNQTSMYLCASSFEPGGTGELFFGEGSRLTVL.

The rearrangement links TRBV14 to TRBJ2-1, with D perhaps TRBD2 (5 bases). CDR3 size: 13 residues. The germline V gene has CDR1 SGHDN and CDR2 FVKESK. Trimming removed 6 bases from V and 8 bases from J, with 14 bases in between. CDR3 amino acids: CASRRTGKYEQFF. Here the CDR3 DNA reads TGTGCCAGCAGACGGACGGGAAAATATGAGCAGTTCTTC.

The V and J genes are TRBV28 and TRBJ2-7; 10 nucleotides agree with TRBD2. The trim removed 5 bases at V and 6 bases at J, leaving 7 bases unmatched. The CDR3 runs to 14 residues. The germline gives CDR1 MDHEN, CDR2 SYDVKM. The CDR3 is CASSTGTSVSEQYF. CDR3 bases: TGTGCCAGCAGTACCGGGACTAGCGTTTCCGAGCAGTACTTC.

This chain connects TRBV27 to TRBJ2-3; weak D call: TRBD1 (5 bases). Looked up from germline, CDR1 is MNHEY and CDR2 is SMNVEV (reference sequence). V was clipped by 2 bases and J by 3 bases, with 12 bases between them. The length of the CDR3 is 15 residues. CDR3 sequence: CASSLGRVKTDTQYF. In DNA form, the CDR3 reads TGTGCCAGCAGTTTAGGCAGGGTGAAGACAGATACGCAGTATTTT.

The rearrangement uses TRBV10-3 and TRBJ1-1, with 9 nucleotides matching TRBD1. The germline V gene encodes CDR1 ENHRY and CDR2 SYGVKD. CDR3 length: 13 amino acids. J lost 10 bases, V lost 10 bases, and 13 bases had no gene match. CDR3 nucleotides: TGTGCCACGATCGGGGACAGGGAGAGAGGAGCTTTCTTT. It codes for CATIGDRERGAFF.

The V gene is TRBV15, the J gene TRBJ2-7; 13 positions agree with TRBD2. V lost 5 bases and J lost 5; bases outside the gene matches: 3. CDR3 size: 14 residues. CDR1 is LNHNV and CDR2 is YYDKDF in the germline V gene (reference sequence). Here the CDR3 reads CATSGLAGVDEQYF. CDR3 DNA sequence: TGTGCCACCAGCGGACTAGCGGGAGTAGACGAGCAGTACTTC.

The rearrangement links TRBV28 to TRBJ1-2, with unresolved D. This CDR3 is 15 amino acids long. Per germline, CDR1 MDHEN and CDR2 SYDVKM. The V gene lost 6 bases and the J gene lost 4 bases, with 18 bases spanning the gap. In DNA form, the CDR3 reads TGTGCCAGCAGCGCTAACACAGAGGACTTCTATGGCTACACCTTC. Protein: CASSANTEDFYGYTF.

V is TRBV30 and J is TRBJ1-2; TRBD1 agrees at 8 bases. V shed 7 bases, J shed 4 bases, and the junction held 8 bases outside the gene matches. Germline CDR1 and CDR2: GTSNPN and SVGIG (reference sequence). CDR3 length: 13 residues. Written as DNA, the CDR3 is TGTGCCTCAAGTCTAGACAGGGGCTATGGCTACACCTTC. Translating gives CASSLDRGYGYTF. Variable domain in full (rest from reference TRBV30 and TRBJ1-2): SQTIHQWPATLVQPVGSPLSLECTVEGTSNPNLYWYRQAAGRGLQLLFYSVGIGQISSEVPQNLSASRPQDRQFILSSKKLLLSDSGFYLCASSLDRGYGYTFGSGTRLTVV.

The chain uses TRBV5-1 and TRBJ2-7, with 9 nucleotides matching TRBD2. The CDR3 runs 18 residues. V was pared by 0 bases and J by 0 bases, with 10 bases of the junction left unmatched. Germline CDR1 is SGHRS and CDR2 is YFSETQ. In DNA, the CDR3 is TGCGCCAGCAGCTTGGTTCCCACGCGGGGGGGCAACTCCTACGAGCAGTACTTC. Its translation is CASSLVPTRGGNSYEQYF.

The V and J genes are TRBV6-1 and TRBJ1-5; possibly TRBD1 for D (6 bases). The V and J ends lost 7 bases and 0 bases respectively, with 10 bases between them. CDR1 MNHNS and CDR2 SASEGT come from the germline V gene. CDR3 length equals 14 residues. In DNA, the CDR3 is TGTGCCAGCACCGACAGGACTAGCAATCAGCCCCAGCATTTT. Protein sequence: CASTDRTSNQPQHF.

V and J are TRBV19 and TRBJ1-4, with 8 bases that match TRBD1. Germline V gene lookup returns CDR1 LNHDA and CDR2 SQIVND (reference sequence). Trimming removed 3 bases from V and 8 bases from J; junction bases left unmatched: 5. The CDR3 consists of 14 residues. DNA of the CDR3: TGTGCCAGTAGTATGCAGGGGGCGTGGGAAAAACTGTTTTTT. It codes for CASSMQGAWEKLFF.

This sequence joins TRBV2 and TRBJ2-5, with 8 bases fitting TRBD1. The germline gives CDR1 SNHLY, CDR2 FYNNEI. There are 16 residues in the CDR3. Trimming cost V 5 bases and J 3 bases; bases outside gene matches: 11. The CDR3: CASSQGAGTIKETQYF. As DNA, the CDR3 is TGTGCCAGCAGTCAGGGGGCAGGGACCATAAAAGAGACCCAGTACTTC.

The genes are TRBV6-1 and TRBJ2-7; 10 bases match TRBD1. The CDR3 has 16 amino acids. Germline CDR1 and CDR2: MNHNS and SASEGT. The V segment lost 4 bases and the J segment 3 bases; nucleotides outside the gene matches: 9. The CDR3 DNA is TGTGCCAGCAGTGTCTCCCCGGGACAGGGGAACTACGAGCAGTACTTC. The encoded protein is CASSVSPGQGNYEQYF.

V is TRBV27 and J is TRBJ2-3, with 11 bases matching TRBD2. Germline CDR1 MNHEY, CDR2 SMNVEV (reference sequence). This CDR3 region has 15 residues. V shed 6 bases and J 4 bases; nucleotides not matched to a gene: 6. The CDR3 loop reads CASSPDSGGADTQYF. CDR3 bases: TGTGCCAGCAGCCCTGATAGCGGGGGGGCAGATACGCAGTATTTT.

The chain employs TRBV19 and TRBJ1-2; D is perhaps TRBD1 (6 bases). This CDR3 is built from 14 residues. Germline lookup yields CDR1 LNHDA and CDR2 SQIVND (reference sequence). Trimming pared 4 bases from V and 2 bases from J, leaving 11 bases between. CDR3 loop: CASSTDRSNYGYTF. CDR3 coding DNA: TGTGCCAGTAGTACAGACAGGTCCAACTATGGCTACACCTTC. Looking up the rest from reference TRBV19 and TRBJ1-2 gives the full variable domain: DGGITQSPKYLFRKEGQNVTLSCEQNLNHDAMYWYRQDPGQGLRLIYYSQIVNDFQKGDIAEGYSVSREKKESFPLTVTSAQKNPTAFYLCASSTDRSNYGYTFGSGTRLTVV.

The V and J genes are TRBV2 and TRBJ1-1, with D unresolved. The V gene lost 4 bases and the J gene lost 1 base, with 13 bases spanning the gap. CDR3 size: 15 residues. CDR1 is SNHLY and CDR2 is FYNNEI in the germline V gene. The CDR3 loop is CASSVSRQRNTEAFF. The CDR3 region has the DNA TGTGCCAGCAGTGTGTCTAGGCAGAGGAACACTGAAGCTTTCTTT.

The J gene is TRBJ2-7, the V gene TRBV28; 9 bases are a match to TRBD1. With V trimmed by 6 bases and J by 5 bases, 14 bases remained unmatched. This CDR3 is built from 16 residues. CDR1 is MDHEN, CDR2 SYDVKM, per germline. DNA of the CDR3: TGTGCCAGCAGCCATGCCCTGGGACAGGGTTACAACGAGCAGTACTTC. This gives the protein CASSHALGQGYNEQYF. The variable domain in full, completed from reference TRBV28 and TRBJ2-7, reads DVKVTQSSRYLVKRTGEKVFLECVQDMDHENMFWYRQDPGLGLRLIYFSYDVKMKEKGDIPEGYSVSREKKERFSLILESASTNQTSMYLCASSHALGQGYNEQYFGPGTRLTVT.

The chain is built from TRBV27 and TRBJ2-7; D is undetermined. The V end lost 2 bases, the J end lost 1 base, and 6 bases lay between the germline ends. Germline lookup yields CDR1 MNHEY and CDR2 SMNVEV (reference sequence). The CDR3 spans 13 residues. CDR3: CASSLRRSYEQYF. CDR3 DNA: TGTGCCAGCAGTTTACGCAGATCCTACGAGCAGTACTTC.

V is TRBV6-5 and J is TRBJ2-3, with D unresolved. V was shortened by 0 bases and J by 3 bases, with 13 bases between the two germline ends. From germline, CDR1 is MNHEY and CDR2 SVGAGI. The CDR3 is made up of 16 amino acids. CDR3 DNA: TGTGCCAGCAGTTACTCGATGCTGCTTCGGACAGATACGCAGTATTTT. This gives the protein CASSYSMLLRTDTQYF.

This chain joins TRBV6-1 and TRBJ1-2, with D possibly matching TRBD1 (6 bases). The CDR3 runs 14 residues. CDR1 and CDR2 (germline): MNHNS, SASEGT. The V gene lost 0 bases and the J gene lost 8 bases, with 13 bases spanning the gap. CDR3 coding DNA: TGTGCCAGCAGTGAAGCCGGGGGGCGAGGCGGCTACACCTTC. It yields the protein CASSEAGGRGGYTF.

This clone occurred once. This sequence joins TRBV11-2 and TRBJ1-3, with 11 positions matching TRBD1. The germline CDR1 and CDR2 sequences are SGHAT and FQNNGV. This CDR3 is built from 17 residues. The trim removed 5 bases at V and 0 bases at J, leaving 6 bases unmatched. The CDR3 is CASSPRTGGTSGNTIYF. For the CDR3, the DNA is TGTGCCAGCAGCCCCCGGACAGGGGGCACCTCTGGAAACACCATATATTTT. Based on the CDR3 plus reference TRBV11-2 and TRBJ1-3, the full variable domain is EAGVAQSPRYKIIEKRQSVAFWCNPISGHATLYWYQQILGQGPKLLIQFQNNGVVDDSQLPKDRFSAERLKGVDSTLKIQPAKLEDSAVYLCASSPRTGGTSGNTIYFGEGSWLTVV.

The genes are TRBV5-1 and TRBJ2-5, with TRBD2 as a possible D gene (5 bases). Germline lookup yields CDR1 SGHRS and CDR2 YFSETQ. Trimming stripped 2 bases from V and 3 bases from J, with 8 bases between. The CDR3 sequence is 13 residues long. The CDR3 region has the DNA TGCGCCAGCAGCTTACCAGCGGAAGAGACCCAGTACTTC. Translated, it gives CASSLPAEETQYF. The variable domain in full, completed from reference TRBV5-1 and TRBJ2-5, reads KAGVTQTPRYLIKTRGQQVTLSCSPISGHRSVSWYQQTPGQGLQFLFEYFSETQRNKGNFPGRFSGRQFSNSRSEMNVSTLELGDSALYLCASSLPAEETQYFGPGTRLLVL.

The genes are TRBV5-1 and TRBJ2-3; TRBD2 matches 8 bases. The CDR3 runs 15 residues. Germline V gene lookup returns CDR1 SGHRS and CDR2 YFSETQ. V shed 0 bases and J 3 bases; nucleotides not matched to a gene: 3. The DNA of the CDR3 is TGCGCCAGCAGCTTGGCCGGGACTAGGACAGATACGCAGTATTTT. Its translation: CASSLAGTRTDTQYF.

This clone was seen only once. CDR3 coding DNA: TGCGCCAGCAGCCCGACTAGCGGGCTTAACAATGAGCAGTTCTTC. It translates to CASSPTSGLNNEQFF. This sequence joins TRBV5-1 and TRBJ2-1, with 10 bases matching TRBD2. V was clipped by 4 bases and J by 5 bases; unmatched bases: 6. The CDR3 length is 15 residues. Germline assignment: CDR1 SGHRS and CDR2 YFSETQ.